Presented here are 14 T cell receptor beta chains from one specimen sequenced in a study of EBV T-cell therapy then PD-1 blockade in nasopharyngeal carcinoma. Sequencing used immunoSEQ multiplex PCR; TCRdb keeps in-frame clones, though not all of them. Among about 23,000 clones listed, over 75% were seen once. Treatment specified: AdE1-LMPpoly-expanded autologous EBV-specific T-cell therapy followed by anti-PD-1 nivolumab. The antigens of these receptors remain unknown. Sequences were derived from CD8+ T cells from blood, sampled at approximately day 64 from a patient whose treatment included autologous EBV-specific T cells and nivolumab. Every receptor here comes from a man between 35 and 55 years old with nasopharyngeal carcinoma.

There are a few counts of this clone. The V gene is TRBV6-6, the J gene TRBJ1-6; D unresolved. With 5 bases removed from V and 6 bases from J, the gap between germline ends came to 14 bases. Germline assignment: CDR1 MNHNY and CDR2 SVGAGI (reference sequence). CDR3 length equals 15 residues. CDR3 DNA sequence: TGTGCCAGCAGTCCGACGGACCTCCCTAATTCACCCCTCCACTTT. Translating gives CASSPTDLPNSPLHF.

This clone was seen just once. This likely comes from a read error, as the CDR3 has no conserved phenylalanine or tryptophan at its end. The limits of the CDR3 on the DNA are not certain, so only TCRdb's listed CDR3 is given. The rearrangement uses TRBV11-3 and TRBJ2-3; the table assigns TRBD1, which was not confirmed against the DNA. Germline CDR1 is SGHNT and CDR2 is YENEEA. The CDR3 numbers 12 amino acids, ends counted. The CDR3: CASSCGQGLQDR.

The chain uses TRBV3-1 (or the pseudogene TRBV3-2) and TRBJ2-3, with D perhaps TRBD2 (5 bases). The CDR3 is made up of 16 amino acids. V lost 1 base, J lost 0 bases, and 11 bases lay in between. Germline lookup yields CDR1 LGHDT and CDR2 YNNKEL (reference sequence). CDR3 sequence: CASSQVIGVSTDTQYF. CDR3 DNA: TGTGCCAGCAGCCAAGTTATCGGGGTTAGCACAGATACGCAGTATTTT.

The chain couples TRBV9 to TRBJ1-1; 7 bases match TRBD1. CDR3 length equals 17 residues. Trimming removed 0 bases from V and 2 bases from J; junction bases left unmatched: 10. Germline values: CDR1 SGDLS, CDR2 YYNGEE. CDR3 loop: CASSVEPGGALNTEAFF. In DNA form, the CDR3 reads TGTGCCAGCAGCGTAGAACCAGGGGGAGCTCTAAACACTGAAGCTTTCTTT.

The gene calls are TRBV7-9 and TRBJ2-7; D not resolved. This CDR3 region has 14 residues. Germline loops: CDR1 SEHNR, CDR2 FQNEAQ (reference sequence). Between the trimmed V and J ends, which lost 0 bases and 1 base, there was a span of 7 bases. In DNA form, the CDR3 reads TGTGCCAGCAGCTTAGCGGCAGGTTCCTACGAGCAGTACTTC. Its protein product is CASSLAAGSYEQYF.

V gene TRBV29-1 combines with J gene TRBJ2-5, with a tentative D call TRBD1 (5 bases). Germline V gene sequence: CDR1 SQVTM, CDR2 ANQGSEA. The CDR3 sequence is 13 residues long. V lost 4 bases and J 0 bases, leaving 9 bases between the germline ends. The CDR3 region has the DNA TGCAGCGTTGGCAGGGTGCACCAAGAGACCCAGTACTTC. Translation gives CSVGRVHQETQYF.

The J gene is TRBJ2-7, the V gene TRBV12-5; D remains unclear. The CDR3 is 13 residues long. V lost 7 bases, J lost 0 bases, and 10 bases lay in between. Germline CDR1 LGHNT, CDR2 FRNRAP. The CDR3 DNA reads as TGTGCTAGTGCGCCCGGAGACTCCTACGAGCAGTACTTC. Its translation: CASAPGDSYEQYF.

V usage is TRBV19 and J usage is TRBJ2-2; D gene unclear. V lost 3 bases to trimming and J lost 3 bases, with 2 bases between them. The CDR3 totals 12 residues. CDR1 is LNHDA, CDR2 SQIVND, per germline (reference sequence). CDR3 amino acids: CASSMYTGELFF. For the CDR3, the DNA is TGTGCCAGTAGTATGTACACCGGGGAGCTGTTTTTT.

The V and J genes are TRBV6-2 or TRBV6-3 and TRBJ1-2; D is unclear. Trimming took off 0 bases at V and 4 bases at J, with 6 bases between the two ends. The germline V gene has CDR1 MNHEY and CDR2 SVGEGT. CDR3 length equals 13 residues. This CDR3 reads CASSYSRTYGYTF. The DNA for the CDR3 is TGTGCCAGCAGTTACTCACGGACCTATGGCTACACCTTC.

This clone was detected a few times. The chain joins TRBV19 to TRBJ2-5, with 13 bases lining up with TRBD2. Germline CDR1 is LNHDA and CDR2 is SQIVND (reference sequence). V shed 7 bases, J shed 0 bases, and the junction held 11 bases outside the gene matches. The CDR3 spans 18 residues. The CDR3 sequence is CASNYRTSGGRYQETQYF. As DNA, the CDR3 is TGTGCCAGTAACTACAGGACTAGCGGGGGCCGCTACCAAGAGACCCAGTACTTC. Complete variable domain (other parts from reference TRBV19 and TRBJ2-5): DGGITQSPKYLFRKEGQNVTLSCEQNLNHDAMYWYRQDPGQGLRLIYYSQIVNDFQKGDIAEGYSVSREKKESFPLTVTSAQKNPTAFYLCASNYRTSGGRYQETQYFGPGTRLLVL.

The V call is TRBV9, the J call TRBJ1-3; 7 positions match TRBD1. Germline-derived CDR1 and CDR2 are SGDLS and YYNGEE. The CDR3 sequence is 15 residues long. V shed 3 bases and J 0 bases; nucleotides not matched to a gene: 3. The CDR3 DNA reads as TGTGCCAGCAGCGCCGGACAGGCCTCTGGAAACACCATATATTTT. This translates into CASSAGQASGNTIYF. The whole variable domain, filled in from reference TRBV9 and TRBJ1-3, reads DSGVTQTPKHLITATGQRVTLRCSPRSGDLSVYWYQQSLDQGLQFLIQYYNGEERAKGNILERFSAQQFPDLHSELNLSSLELGDSALYFCASSAGQASGNTIYFGEGSWLTVV.

V usage is TRBV3-1 (or the pseudogene TRBV3-2) and J usage is TRBJ2-1, with 9 bases fitting TRBD2. The germline V gene has CDR1 LGHDT and CDR2 YNNKEL (reference sequence). Trimming took 4 bases from V and 2 from J; bases not matched to a gene: 6. The CDR3 loop spans 16 amino acids. CDR3 amino acids: CASSPGLAKTYNEQFF. CDR3 bases: TGTGCCAGCAGCCCAGGACTAGCGAAAACCTACAATGAGCAGTTCTTC.

In DNA, the CDR3 is TGCGCCAGCAGCCAAGATGGGGGCTACGAGCAGTACTTC. It translates to CASSQDGGYEQYF. The genes are TRBV4-3 and TRBJ2-7; tentatively, D is TRBD1 or TRBD2 (5 bases each). This CDR3 spans 13 amino acids. Germline values: CDR1 LGHNA, CDR2 YSLEER. The V end was cut by 0 bases, the J end by 3 bases, with 6 bases between.

The V gene is TRBV28, the J gene TRBJ1-2, with 10 bases identical to TRBD1. V lost 5 bases and J lost 8; bases outside the gene matches: 11. Germline loops: CDR1 MDHEN, CDR2 SYDVKM. The CDR3 spans 15 residues. In DNA, the CDR3 is TGTGCCAGCAGTACACGGGACAGGGGAATGTACGGCTACACCTTC. Translating gives CASSTRDRGMYGYTF.